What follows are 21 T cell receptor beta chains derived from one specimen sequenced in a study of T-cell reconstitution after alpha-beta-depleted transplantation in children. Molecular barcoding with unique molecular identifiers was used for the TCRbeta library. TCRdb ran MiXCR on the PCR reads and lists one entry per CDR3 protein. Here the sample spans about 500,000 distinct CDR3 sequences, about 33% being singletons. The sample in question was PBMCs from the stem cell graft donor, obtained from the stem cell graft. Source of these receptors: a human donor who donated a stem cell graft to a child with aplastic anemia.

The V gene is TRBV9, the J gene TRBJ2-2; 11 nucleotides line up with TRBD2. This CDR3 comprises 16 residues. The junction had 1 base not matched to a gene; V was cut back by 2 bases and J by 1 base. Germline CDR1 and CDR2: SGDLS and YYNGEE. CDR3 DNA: TGTGCCAGCAGCGTTACTAGCGGGGGGAACACCGGGGAGCTGTTTTTT. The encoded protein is CASSVTSGGNTGELFF.

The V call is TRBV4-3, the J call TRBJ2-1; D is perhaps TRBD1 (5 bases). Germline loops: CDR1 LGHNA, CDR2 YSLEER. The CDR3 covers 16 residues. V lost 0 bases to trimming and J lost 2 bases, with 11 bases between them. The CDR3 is CASSQDLQAAYNEQFF. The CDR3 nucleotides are TGCGCCAGCAGCCAAGATTTACAGGCGGCCTACAATGAGCAGTTCTTC.

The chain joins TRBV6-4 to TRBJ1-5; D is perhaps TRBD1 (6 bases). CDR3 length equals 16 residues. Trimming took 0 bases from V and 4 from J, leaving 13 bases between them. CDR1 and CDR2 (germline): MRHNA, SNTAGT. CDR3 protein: CASSDSGRGTNQPQHF. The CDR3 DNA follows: TGTGCCAGCAGTGACTCAGGCAGGGGAACTAATCAGCCCCAGCATTTT.

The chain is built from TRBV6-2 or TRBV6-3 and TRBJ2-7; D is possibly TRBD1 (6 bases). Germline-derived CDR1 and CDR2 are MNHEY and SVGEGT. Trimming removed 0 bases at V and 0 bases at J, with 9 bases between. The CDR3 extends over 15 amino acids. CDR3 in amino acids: CASSYSAGVSYEQYV. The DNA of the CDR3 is TGTGCCAGCAGTTACTCGGCAGGGGTCTCCTACGAGCAGTACGTC.

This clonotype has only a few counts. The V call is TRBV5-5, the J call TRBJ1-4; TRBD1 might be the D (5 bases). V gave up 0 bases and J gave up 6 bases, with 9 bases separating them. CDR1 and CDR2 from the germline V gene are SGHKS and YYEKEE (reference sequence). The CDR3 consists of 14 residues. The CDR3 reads CASSLEGADEKLFF. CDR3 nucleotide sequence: TGTGCCAGCAGCTTGGAAGGGGCCGATGAAAAACTGTTTTTT.

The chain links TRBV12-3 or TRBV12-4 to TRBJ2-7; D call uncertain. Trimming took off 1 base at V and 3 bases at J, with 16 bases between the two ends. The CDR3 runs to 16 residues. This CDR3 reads CASSLDSVSYLYEQYF. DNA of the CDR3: TGTGCCAGCAGTTTAGATTCGGTCAGTTACCTCTACGAGCAGTACTTC.

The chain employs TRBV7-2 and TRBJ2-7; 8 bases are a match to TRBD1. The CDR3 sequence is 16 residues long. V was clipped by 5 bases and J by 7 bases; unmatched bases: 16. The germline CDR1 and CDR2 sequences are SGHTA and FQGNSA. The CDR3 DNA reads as TGTGCCAGCAGCCCGCAGGGCGGCACAGGGGGATGGGAGCAGTACTTC. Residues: CASSPQGGTGGWEQYF. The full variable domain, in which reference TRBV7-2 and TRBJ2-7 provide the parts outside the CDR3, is GAGVSQSPSNKVTEKGKDVELRCDPISGHTALYWYRQSLGQGLEFLIYFQGNSAPDKSGLPSDRFSAERTGGSVSTLTIQRTQQEDSAVYLCASSPQGGTGGWEQYFGPGTRLTVT.

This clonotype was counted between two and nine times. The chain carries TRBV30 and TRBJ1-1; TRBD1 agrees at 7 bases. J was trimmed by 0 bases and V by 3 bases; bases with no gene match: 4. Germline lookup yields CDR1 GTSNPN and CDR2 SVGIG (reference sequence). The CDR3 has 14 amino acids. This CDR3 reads CAWSRQGLNTEAFF. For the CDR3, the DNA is TGTGCCTGGAGCCGACAGGGCTTGAACACTGAAGCTTTCTTT.

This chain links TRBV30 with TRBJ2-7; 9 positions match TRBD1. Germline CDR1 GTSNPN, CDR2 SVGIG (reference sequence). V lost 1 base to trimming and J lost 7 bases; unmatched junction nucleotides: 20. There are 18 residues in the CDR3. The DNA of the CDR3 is TGTGCCTGGAGTGCTGACTTCCTGTTGGGACAGGGTTCGAAAGAGCAGTACTTC. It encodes CAWSADFLLGQGSKEQYF.

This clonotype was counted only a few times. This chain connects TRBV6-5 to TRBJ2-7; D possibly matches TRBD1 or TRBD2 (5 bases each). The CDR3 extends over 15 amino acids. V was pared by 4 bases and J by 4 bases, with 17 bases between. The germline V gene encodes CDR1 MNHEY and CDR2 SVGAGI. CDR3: CASSSAGTSNYEQYF. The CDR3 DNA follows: TGTGCCAGCAGTTCCGCCGGGACGTCAAATTACGAGCAGTACTTC.

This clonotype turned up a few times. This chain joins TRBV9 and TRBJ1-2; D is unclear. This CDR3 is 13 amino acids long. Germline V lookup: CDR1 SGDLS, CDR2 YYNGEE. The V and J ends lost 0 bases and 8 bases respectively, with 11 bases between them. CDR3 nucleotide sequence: TGTGCCAGCAGCGTAGCCGCAATGGGGGGCTACACCTTC. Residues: CASSVAAMGGYTF.

As DNA, the CDR3 is TGCAGCGTCACCCGGGACACAGATACGCAGTATTTT. It specifies CSVTRDTDTQYF. The chain couples TRBV29-1 to TRBJ2-3, with D possibly matching TRBD2 (5 bases). The V gene's germline CDR1 is SQVTM and CDR2 ANQGSEA. V dropped 6 bases and J dropped 2 bases, with 9 bases sitting between them. This CDR3 region has 12 residues.

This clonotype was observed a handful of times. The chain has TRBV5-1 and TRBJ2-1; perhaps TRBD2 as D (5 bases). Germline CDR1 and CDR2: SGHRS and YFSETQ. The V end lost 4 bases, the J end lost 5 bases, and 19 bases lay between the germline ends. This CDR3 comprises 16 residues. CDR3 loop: CASSRKVAGEDNEQFF. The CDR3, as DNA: TGCGCCAGCAGCCGTAAGGTGGCCGGGGAAGACAATGAGCAGTTCTTC. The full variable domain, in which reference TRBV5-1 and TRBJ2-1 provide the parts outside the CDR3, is KAGVTQTPRYLIKTRGQQVTLSCSPISGHRSVSWYQQTPGQGLQFLFEYFSETQRNKGNFPGRFSGRQFSNSRSEMNVSTLELGDSALYLCASSRKVAGEDNEQFFGPGTRLTVL.

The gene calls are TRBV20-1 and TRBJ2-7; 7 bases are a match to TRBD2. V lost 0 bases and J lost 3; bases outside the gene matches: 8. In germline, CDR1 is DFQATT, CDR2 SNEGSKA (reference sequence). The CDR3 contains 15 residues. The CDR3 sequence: CSARDVSGGLYEQYF. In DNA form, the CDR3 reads TGCAGTGCTAGAGATGTGTCGGGAGGACTCTACGAGCAGTACTTC.

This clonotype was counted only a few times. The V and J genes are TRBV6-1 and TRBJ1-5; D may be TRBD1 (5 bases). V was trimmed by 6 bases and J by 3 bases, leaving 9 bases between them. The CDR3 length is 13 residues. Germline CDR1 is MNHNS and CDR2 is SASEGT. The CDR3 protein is CASSRQYNQPQHF. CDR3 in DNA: TGTGCCAGCAGCAGACAGTACAATCAGCCCCAGCATTTT.

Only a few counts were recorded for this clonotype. CDR3 residues: CASSLFRGQGPGYEQYF. CDR3 DNA sequence: TGTGCCAGCAGTTTATTTCGGGGGCAGGGGCCGGGTTACGAGCAGTACTTC. The chain is built from TRBV27 and TRBJ2-7, with D perhaps TRBD1 or TRBD2 (6 bases each). Germline V lookup: CDR1 MNHEY, CDR2 SMNVEV (reference sequence). The ends were cut back, 1 base at V and 4 bases at J, with 20 bases in the middle. This CDR3 is built from 17 residues.

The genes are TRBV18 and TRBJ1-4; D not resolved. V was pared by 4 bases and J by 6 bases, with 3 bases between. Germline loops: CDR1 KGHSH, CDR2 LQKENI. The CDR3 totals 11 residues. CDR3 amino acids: CASSHHEKLFF. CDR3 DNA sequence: TGTGCCAGCTCACACCATGAAAAACTGTTTTTT.

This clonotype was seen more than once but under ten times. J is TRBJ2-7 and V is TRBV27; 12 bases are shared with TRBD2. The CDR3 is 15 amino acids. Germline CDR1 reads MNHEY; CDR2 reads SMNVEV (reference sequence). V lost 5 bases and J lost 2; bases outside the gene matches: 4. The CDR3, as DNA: TGTGCCAGCAGTCTACTAGCGGGAGGAACCTACGAGCAGTACGTC. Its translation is CASSLLAGGTYEQYV.

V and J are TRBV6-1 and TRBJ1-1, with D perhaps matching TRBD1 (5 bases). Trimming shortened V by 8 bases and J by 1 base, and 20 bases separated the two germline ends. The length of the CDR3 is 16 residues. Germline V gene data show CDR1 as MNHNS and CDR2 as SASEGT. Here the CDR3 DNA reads TGTGCCAGCTACAGTGGGGCAGGTCGGGGGAACACTGAAGCTTTCTTT. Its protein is CASYSGAGRGNTEAFF.

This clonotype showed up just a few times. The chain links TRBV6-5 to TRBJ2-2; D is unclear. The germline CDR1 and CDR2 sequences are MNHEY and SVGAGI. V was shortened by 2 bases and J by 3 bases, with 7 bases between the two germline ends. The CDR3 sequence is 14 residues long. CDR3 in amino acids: CASSYRQHTGELFF. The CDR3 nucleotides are TGTGCCAGCAGTTACAGGCAGCACACCGGGGAGCTGTTTTTT.

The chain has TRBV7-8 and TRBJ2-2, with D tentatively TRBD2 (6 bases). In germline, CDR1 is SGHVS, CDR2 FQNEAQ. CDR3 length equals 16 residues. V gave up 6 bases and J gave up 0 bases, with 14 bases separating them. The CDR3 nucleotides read TGTGCCAGCAGTTGGCTAGCGCCACCGAACACCGGGGAGCTGTTTTTT. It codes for CASSWLAPPNTGELFF.